Shown below are 15 T cell receptor beta chains from a single sample sequenced in a study of cytomegalovirus exposure and HLA in healthy donors (TCRdb year 2017). Receptor amplification or capture employed the immunoSEQ multiplex PCR assay. For the multiplex PCR, a mixture combining 60 forward primers for TCR Vbeta segments and 13 reverse primers for TCR Jbeta segments was used. TCRdb retrieved this table from immuneACCESS and kept in-frame rearrangements only. Not all clones are present; in checked studies, unresolved V genes account for under half, and no reason is known for the remainder. The sample has roughly 280,000 clones on record, roughly two thirds of them singletons. Of the sample, approximately 2.3% falls within the top ten clones. What was sequenced was PBMCs. These receptors all stem from a female donor in good health and CMV-seronegative.

The chain has TRBV19 and TRBJ1-3, with 10 bases identical to TRBD1. The CDR3 extends over 13 amino acids. Trimming at V came to 4 bases and at J to 7 bases, leaving 1 base not matched to a gene. CDR1 and CDR2 (germline): LNHDA, SQIVND (reference sequence). CDR3 sequence reads: CASSTGQGNTIYF. The CDR3 nucleotides are TGTGCCAGTAGTACGGGACAGGGGAACACCATATATTTT.

The chain links TRBV29-1 to TRBJ2-3; 8 bases fit TRBD2. The CDR3 covers 15 residues. CDR1 and CDR2 from the germline V gene are SQVTM and ANQGSEA. The trim removed 4 bases at V and 0 bases at J, leaving 6 bases unmatched. The CDR3 nucleotides are TGCAGCGTTGGTAAAACTAGCGGTAGCACAGATACGCAGTATTTT. Protein: CSVGKTSGSTDTQYF.

The J gene is TRBJ1-3, the V gene TRBV5-1; 8 bases fit TRBD1. The CDR3 has 14 residues. The trim removed 0 bases at V and 4 bases at J, leaving 0 bases unmatched. Germline V gives CDR1 SGHRS, CDR2 YFSETQ. CDR3 DNA: TGCGCCAGCAGCTTGGACAGGGGGGGAAACACCATATATTTT. Its translation: CASSLDRGGNTIYF.

This clone was detected a few times. The chain carries TRBV11-3 and TRBJ2-7; 13 bases are shared with TRBD2. The CDR3 is 15 residues long. J lost 4 bases, V lost 4 bases, and 4 bases had no gene match. Germline loops: CDR1 SGHNT, CDR2 YENEEA. The CDR3 sequence is CASSSGLAGIYEQYF. In nucleotides, the CDR3 is TGTGCCAGCAGCTCGGGACTAGCGGGAATATACGAGCAGTACTTC.

This chain joins TRBV5-1 and TRBJ1-4; the match to TRBD1 covers 10 bases. Germline V lookup: CDR1 SGHRS, CDR2 YFSETQ. V lost 4 bases, J lost 8 bases, and 8 bases stayed unmatched. The CDR3 spans 15 residues. CDR3 nucleotide sequence: TGCGCCAGCAGCCCAACCGGGACAGGGGCGGAAAAACTGTTTTTT. Its translation: CASSPTGTGAEKLFF. Based on the CDR3 plus reference TRBV5-1 and TRBJ1-4, the full variable domain is KAGVTQTPRYLIKTRGQQVTLSCSPISGHRSVSWYQQTPGQGLQFLFEYFSETQRNKGNFPGRFSGRQFSNSRSEMNVSTLELGDSALYLCASSPTGTGAEKLFFGSGTQLSVL.

This chain's CDR3 is CASSLGQLAKNIQYF. CDR3 coding DNA: TGTGCCAGCAGCTTAGGACAGCTAGCCAAAAACATTCAGTACTTC. This chain links TRBV11-3 with TRBJ2-4; D is perhaps TRBD1 (5 bases). This CDR3 is built from 15 residues. The V gene lost 1 base and the J gene lost 0 bases, with 7 bases spanning the gap. CDR1 is SGHNT and CDR2 is YENEEA in the germline V gene.

The chain has TRBV28 and TRBJ2-2; 11 bases match TRBD2. Germline V CDR1 and CDR2: MDHEN, SYDVKM. J was trimmed by 6 bases and V by 6 bases; bases with no gene match: 18. This CDR3 spans 19 amino acids. In DNA, the CDR3 is TGTGCCAGCAGACTCGGCCTAGCGGGAGGTCGGGGTCCTGCCGGGGAGCTGTTTTTT. This gives the protein CASRLGLAGGRGPAGELFF.

J is TRBJ2-7 and V is TRBV4-2, with 11 bases identical to TRBD2. The CDR3 spans 18 residues. Germline assignment: CDR1 LGHNA and CDR2 YNFKEQ. V was pared by 3 bases and J by 0 bases, with 10 bases of the junction left unmatched. DNA of the CDR3: TGTGCCAGCAGCCAGGAGATGCTTGGGACTAGCGGCTCCTACGAGCAGTACTTC. Protein product: CASSQEMLGTSGSYEQYF.

This rearrangement joins TRBV4-1 to TRBJ2-1, with 15 nucleotides matching TRBD2. Trimming took 4 bases from V and 8 from J; bases not matched to a gene: 9. Germline assignment: CDR1 MGHRA and CDR2 YSYEKL. This CDR3 has 17 residues. CDR3 sequence reads: CASSPGLAGGPGDEQFF. The CDR3 DNA is TGCGCCAGCAGCCCTGGACTAGCGGGAGGGCCGGGGGATGAGCAGTTCTTC.

For the CDR3, the DNA is TGTGCCAGCAGTCTTAATCGGGAGTTGGAAGAGACCCAGTACTTC. It translates to CASSLNRELEETQYF. V usage is TRBV7-9 and J usage is TRBJ2-5, with D possibly matching TRBD2 (6 bases). The CDR3 length is 15 residues. Germline lookup yields CDR1 SEHNR and CDR2 FQNEAQ (reference sequence). Trimming stripped 6 bases from V and 3 bases from J, with 17 bases between.

This clone was seen a few times. The chain combines TRBV5-4 with TRBJ2-3; possible D gene TRBD2, 5 bases. This CDR3 spans 16 amino acids. Germline loops: CDR1 SGHNT, CDR2 YYREEE (reference sequence). Deletions cut 3 bases from V and 2 bases from J, with 16 bases between. CDR3 protein: CASSSEVGGFTDTQYF. The CDR3 DNA is TGTGCCAGCAGCTCGGAGGTGGGCGGATTCACAGATACGCAGTATTTT.

The chain carries TRBV21-1 and TRBJ2-5; the DNA was not used to check the table's D call, TRBD1. Gene TRBJ2-7 matches the end of the DNA better, so the J call may be wrong. TRBV21-1 is an annotated pseudogene. The CDR3 sequence is 16 residues long. CDR3 DNA sequence: TGTGCCAGCAGCACCCTTGAACAGGGGAAGGTGCACGAGCAGTACTTC. Protein: CASSTLEQGKVHEQYF.

This chain joins TRBV7-2 and TRBJ1-1; D unresolved. The germline gives CDR1 SGHTA, CDR2 FQGNSA. The V and J ends lost 3 bases and 4 bases respectively, with 12 bases between them. The CDR3 is 14 amino acids. CDR3 sequence reads: CASSLPGSGTEAFF. The CDR3 nucleotides read TGTGCCAGCAGCTTGCCTGGATCAGGCACTGAAGCTTTCTTT.

The chain carries TRBV28 and TRBJ1-4, with D unclear. Trimming took 5 bases from V and 0 from J, leaving 10 bases between them. This CDR3 is built from 15 residues. CDR1 is MDHEN, CDR2 SYDVKM, per germline. The CDR3 coding sequence is TGTGCCAGCAGTGAGACTGGTGCAACTAATGAAAAACTGTTTTTT. This gives the protein CASSETGATNEKLFF.

J is TRBJ1-5 and V is TRBV30, with 8 bases fitting TRBD1. Germline CDR1 reads GTSNPN; CDR2 reads SVGIG (reference sequence). The CDR3 length is 13 residues. Trimming at V came to 2 bases and at J to 5 bases, leaving 2 bases not matched to a gene. The CDR3 region is CAWSQGADQPQHF. In nucleotides, the CDR3 is TGTGCCTGGAGTCAGGGGGCAGATCAGCCCCAGCATTTT.